This TCR beta chain emerged from a study of blood T cells in healthy people across ages. Points from the study as a whole: In these data, TCR beta diversity tracked strongly with naive T cell percentage. It was held that diversity estimates obtained from one million T cells represented underestimates. A greater number of naive CD4+ cells and higher diversity distinguished long-lived donors from aged donors. Changes seen in expanded clonotypes were possibly confounded by donor CMV status left unknown.

Together with a sample-barcoded 5' primer, a J-beta primer mix was included in a second PCR lasting roughly 6 to 12 cycles. A single record per CDR3 protein comes from TCRdb applying MiXCR to the 5' RACE reads. The profile shows about 1.1 million distinct CDR3 sequences, approximately 38% of them singletons. Between the trimmed V and J ends, which lost 7 bases and 0 bases, there was a span of 19 bases. CDR3 length equals 17 residues. The V gene's germline CDR1 is MNHNS and CDR2 SASEGT. With respect to this clonotype: Its antigen is not known.

The specimen was blood. The receptor's source is a man aged 18 to 30 in good health. The genes are TRBV6-1 and TRBJ2-1, with a possible D match to TRBD2 (5 bases). CDR3 amino acids: CASTRRSGPSSYNEQFF. In DNA, the CDR3 is TGTGCCAGCACCCGGAGGAGTGGGCCTAGCTCCTACAATGAGCAGTTCTTC.